Below are 7 T cell receptor beta chains sequenced from a single sample in a study of blood T cell repertoires in COVID-19. Sequencing was performed with immunoSEQ multiplex PCR; in TCRdb, only in-frame clones are kept and a portion is missing. The sample has around 25,000 clones, roughly nine tenths seen once. Material: peripheral blood. The receptor set was obtained from a man in his sixties or seventies with acute or convalescent COVID-19.

This clone was counted a single time. V gene TRBV6-6 combines with J gene TRBJ2-7; D perhaps matches TRBD2 (5 bases). CDR1 is MNHNY, CDR2 SVGAGI, per germline (reference sequence). Trimming removed 5 bases at V and 3 bases at J, with 17 bases between. The CDR3 consists of 15 residues. CDR3 protein: CASSPRADGFYEQYF. CDR3 DNA: TGTGCCAGCAGTCCCCGAGCGGACGGGTTCTACGAGCAGTACTTC.

The chain carries TRBV28 and TRBJ2-3; possibly TRBD2 for D (5 bases). This CDR3 is built from 13 residues. Between the trimmed V and J ends, which lost 9 bases and 3 bases, there was a span of 13 bases. Germline V gene sequence: CDR1 MDHEN, CDR2 SYDVKM. The CDR3 spells CASITGSTDTQYF. DNA for the CDR3: TGTGCCAGTATTACGGGAAGTACAGATACGCAGTATTTT. The full variable domain, with the rest looked up from reference TRBV28 and TRBJ2-3, is DVKVTQSSRYLVKRTGEKVFLECVQDMDHENMFWYRQDPGLGLRLIYFSYDVKMKEKGDIPEGYSVSREKKERFSLILESASTNQTSMYLCASITGSTDTQYFGPGTRLTVL.

The chain has TRBV30 and TRBJ2-3; 9 bases match TRBD1. Per the germline V gene, CDR1 is GTSNPN and CDR2 is SVGIG (reference sequence). This CDR3 has 14 residues. V lost 2 bases and J lost 4; bases outside the gene matches: 4. In nucleotides, the CDR3 is TGTGCCTGGAGTAACAGGGGGCAGGCAGATACGCAGTATTTT. Amino acids: CAWSNRGQADTQYF.

V usage is TRBV13 and J usage is TRBJ1-1; D remains ambiguous. The ends were cut back, 2 bases at V and 6 bases at J, with 22 bases in the middle. CDR1 is PRHDT, CDR2 FYEKMQ, per germline (reference sequence). The CDR3 consists of 17 residues. Here the CDR3 reads CASSLRPSAGARAEAFF. The DNA for the CDR3 is TGTGCCAGCAGCTTAAGGCCTTCGGCGGGCGCGAGGGCTGAAGCTTTCTTT.

J is TRBJ1-1 and V is TRBV5-8, with D possibly matching TRBD1 (5 bases). Trimming pared 0 bases from V and 5 bases from J, leaving 11 bases between. Germline V CDR1 and CDR2: SGHTS, YDEGEE. The CDR3 contains 14 residues. DNA for the CDR3: TGTGCCAGCAGCTTGGCCCTACAGGCTACTGAAGCTTTCTTT. It translates to CASSLALQATEAFF.

The rearrangement joins TRBV6-5 to TRBJ2-2, with TRBD1 identical over 7 bases. The CDR3 spans 15 residues. Trimming took 2 bases from V and 7 from J; bases not matched to a gene: 7. Germline V gene lookup returns CDR1 MNHEY and CDR2 SVGAGI. DNA of the CDR3: TGTGCCAGCAGTTACGTTCCAGGGGGTCACGGGGAGCTGTTTTTT. Translating gives CASSYVPGGHGELFF.

The J gene is TRBJ1-6, the V gene TRBV6-1; 8 bases are shared with TRBD1. The V gene's germline CDR1 is MNHNS and CDR2 SASEGT. V lost 1 base to trimming and J lost 0 bases; unmatched junction nucleotides: 5. This CDR3 has 18 amino acids. The CDR3 is CASSEGQGAGSYNSPLHF. In nucleotides, the CDR3 is TGTGCCAGCAGTGAAGGCCAGGGGGCGGGCTCCTATAATTCACCCCTCCACTTT.